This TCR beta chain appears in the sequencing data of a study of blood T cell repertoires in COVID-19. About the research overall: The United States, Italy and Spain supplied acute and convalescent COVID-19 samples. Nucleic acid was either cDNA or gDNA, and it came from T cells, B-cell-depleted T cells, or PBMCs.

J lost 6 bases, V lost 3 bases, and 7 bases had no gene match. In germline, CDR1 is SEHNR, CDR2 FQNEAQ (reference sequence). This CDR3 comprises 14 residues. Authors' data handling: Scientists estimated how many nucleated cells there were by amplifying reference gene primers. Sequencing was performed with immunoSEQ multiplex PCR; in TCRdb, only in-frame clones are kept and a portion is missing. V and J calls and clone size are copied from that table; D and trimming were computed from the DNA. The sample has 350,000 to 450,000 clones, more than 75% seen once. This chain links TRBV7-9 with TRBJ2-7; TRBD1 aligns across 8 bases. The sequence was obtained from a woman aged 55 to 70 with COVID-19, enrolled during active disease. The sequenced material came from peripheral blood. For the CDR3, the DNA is TGTGCCAGCAGCTTGAGCGACAGGGGTGGCGAGCAGTACTTC. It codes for CASSLSDRGGEQYF.